This T cell receptor beta chain was captured by sequencing in a study of OX40 agonist ivuxolimab in advanced cancers. Across the whole study: Of mixed ages from about 23 to 79 and averaging about 65 years, the group was about 80% male. Partial responses were achieved by three patients, one with hepatocellular carcinoma and two with cutaneous melanoma. Whole-study findings and limits: Dose levels from 0.1 to 3.0 mg/kg saw CD4+ and CD8+ blood T cells expand clonally by week 6.

As to this clone: Antigen: not known.

The data were produced by immunoSEQ multiplex PCR, yet TCRdb's version contains in-frame clones alone and is incomplete. The sample carries about 88,000 clones, roughly 85% recorded once. Germline values: CDR1 SGHAT, CDR2 FQNNGV. V was cut by 5 bases and J by 4 bases, with 17 bases left in between. This CDR3 has 15 amino acids. Individuals having autoimmune disease history or systemic immunosuppression were not enrolled. The V gene is TRBV11-2, the J gene TRBJ1-2, with D uncertain. The TCR was taken from an adult with an advanced solid tumor such as melanoma, head and neck, liver or kidney cancer. The specimen comprised CD4+ or CD8+ T cells sorted from blood, sampled in a trial of the OX40 agonist ivuxolimab. CDR3: CASSLIPLSGYGYTF. The CDR3 coding sequence is TGTGCCAGCAGCCTCATCCCACTATCCGGCTATGGCTACACCTTC. The full variable domain, its missing parts supplied by reference TRBV11-2 and TRBJ1-2, is EAGVAQSPRYKIIEKRQSVAFWCNPISGHATLYWYQQILGQGPKLLIQFQNNGVVDDSQLPKDRFSAERLKGVDSTLKIQPAKLEDSAVYLCASSLIPLSGYGYTFGSGTRLTVV.